This T cell receptor (beta chain) was recovered during a study of cytomegalovirus exposure and HLA in healthy donors. The primer mix had 60 Vbeta and 13 Jbeta primers. The authors' processing: Later analysis identified tens of millions of unique TCR beta chains, 8.5 million to 13 million shared. Produced via immunoSEQ multiplex PCR; TCRdb's table is partial and in-frame only. V and J calls and clone size are as listed in that table; D and trimming were resolved from the DNA. The sample records 150,000 to 200,000 clones, roughly 79% being singletons. The study's findings and limits: The authors enumerated around 150 TCR beta chains as linked to cytomegalovirus.

This clone was counted only a few times. The antigen remains unidentified. With 4 bases clipped from V and 4 bases from J, the junction kept 12 bases outside the gene matches. Germline V CDR1 and CDR2: MNHEY, SMNVEV (reference sequence). This CDR3 has 18 amino acids. V is TRBV27 and J is TRBJ2-1, with 11 bases fitting TRBD2. This TCR came from a woman in her fifties or sixties in good health and CMV-seropositive. Input material: PBMCs. As DNA, the CDR3 is TGTGCCAGCAGTTCTCCGACTAGCGGGGCCATTCCTTACAATGAGCAGTTCTTC. As protein: CASSSPTSGAIPYNEQFF.